Below, 2 T cell receptor beta chains from the same sample are listed, as sequenced in a study of blood T cell repertoires in COVID-19. The data were produced by immunoSEQ multiplex PCR, yet TCRdb's version contains in-frame clones alone and is incomplete. The profile shows 110,000 or so clones, 85% of them singletons. Material for sequencing was peripheral blood. The receptors here all came from a woman in her sixties with COVID-19, enrolled during active disease.

V gene TRBV3-1 (or the pseudogene TRBV3-2) combines with J gene TRBJ1-2, with a possible D match to TRBD1 (6 bases). Germline CDR1 and CDR2: LGHDT and YNNKEL (reference sequence). V was shortened by 4 bases and J by 5 bases, with 17 bases between the two germline ends. This CDR3 has 15 amino acids. The CDR3 reads CASSLSQGFGYGYTF. The DNA of the CDR3 is TGTGCCAGCAGCCTATCACAGGGATTCGGGTATGGCTACACCTTC.

The chain uses TRBV11-2 and TRBJ2-7; 8 bases agree with TRBD1. V was clipped by 5 bases and J by 2 bases; unmatched bases: 8. The CDR3 totals 15 residues. Germline V gene lookup returns CDR1 SGHAT and CDR2 FQNNGV. The CDR3 sequence is CASSQGTGFTYEQYF. The CDR3 nucleotides are TGTGCCAGCAGCCAAGGGACAGGTTTTACCTACGAGCAGTACTTC. The full variable domain, rest sourced from reference TRBV11-2 and TRBJ2-7, is EAGVAQSPRYKIIEKRQSVAFWCNPISGHATLYWYQQILGQGPKLLIQFQNNGVVDDSQLPKDRFSAERLKGVDSTLKIQPAKLEDSAVYLCASSQGTGFTYEQYFGPGTRLTVT.